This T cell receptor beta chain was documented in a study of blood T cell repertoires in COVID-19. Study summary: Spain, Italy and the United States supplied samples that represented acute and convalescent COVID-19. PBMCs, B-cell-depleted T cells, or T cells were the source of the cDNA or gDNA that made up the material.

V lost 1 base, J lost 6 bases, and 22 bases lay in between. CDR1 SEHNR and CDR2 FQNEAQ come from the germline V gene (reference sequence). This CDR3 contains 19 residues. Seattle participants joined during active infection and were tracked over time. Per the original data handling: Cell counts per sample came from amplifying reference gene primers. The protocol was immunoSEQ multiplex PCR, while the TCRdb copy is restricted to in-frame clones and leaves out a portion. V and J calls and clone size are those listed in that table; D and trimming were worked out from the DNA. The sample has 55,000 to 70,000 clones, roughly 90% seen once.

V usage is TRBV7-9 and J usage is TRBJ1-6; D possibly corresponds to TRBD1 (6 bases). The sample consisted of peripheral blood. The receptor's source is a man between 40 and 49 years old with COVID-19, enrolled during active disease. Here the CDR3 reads CASSLGSGQLLGGNSPLHF. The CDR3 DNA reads TGTGCCAGCAGCTTAGGTTCAGGACAGCTGCTAGGGGGTAATTCACCCCTCCACTTT.